Below are 11 T cell receptor beta chains sequenced from a single sample in a study of T cells expressing NK-cell markers. TCRdb derives one entry per CDR3 protein from the 5' RACE reads, leaving out DNA. Recorded here are 550,000 or so distinct CDR3 sequences; the top ten clones represent approximately 3.6%. Sequencing was carried out using blood T cells: a sorted CD56 or NKG2C T cell subset, CD4+ or CD8+ T cells, or bulk PBMC T cells (not recorded which). These receptors were obtained from a man aged 18 to 30 in good health.

The rearrangement uses TRBV5-1 and TRBJ1-1; the D call of TRBD1 rests on TCRdb alone, since no DNA is present to check it. Germline assignment: CDR1 SGHRS and CDR2 YFSETQ. The CDR3 runs 14 residues. CDR3 region: CASSLSGLGAEAFF.

The chain joins TRBV12-3 or TRBV12-4 to TRBJ2-7; without DNA, the TCRdb call of TRBD1 cannot be checked. This CDR3 is built from 14 residues. The CDR3 region is CASSPGQLLHEQYF.

The V and J genes are TRBV20-1 and TRBJ2-1; TCRdb indicates TRBD1, and absent DNA this call remains unverified. The CDR3 is made up of 14 amino acids. Germline V gene sequence: CDR1 DFQATT, CDR2 SNEGSKA (reference sequence). The CDR3 is CSARHRAVNNEQFF.

The chain combines TRBV5-6 with TRBJ2-5; TCRdb selects TRBD2, and the lack of DNA leaves this call unchecked. There are 14 residues in the CDR3. The germline V gene has CDR1 SGHDT and CDR2 YYEEEE. The CDR3 reads CASSRGGTEETQYF. The variable domain in full, with the rest retrieved from reference TRBV5-6 and TRBJ2-5, is DAGVTQSPTHLIKTRGQQVTLRCSPKSGHDTVSWYQQALGQGPQFIFQYYEEEERQRGNFPDRFSGHQFPNYSSELNVNALLLGDSALYLCASSRGGTEETQYFGPGTRLLVL.

The chain is built from TRBV5-1 and TRBJ2-5; TCRdb returns TRBD2, unconfirmable since there is no DNA. This CDR3 comprises 15 residues. Germline V lookup: CDR1 SGHRS, CDR2 YFSETQ. CDR3 in amino acids: CASSFLADPRETQYF.

This chain's CDR3 is CASSSGLYTGELFF. The chain has TRBV7-2 and TRBJ2-2; TCRdb names TRBD2, which stays unverified in the absence of DNA. The CDR3 spans 14 residues. CDR1 is SGHTA and CDR2 is FQGNSA in the germline V gene. The full variable domain, rest sourced from reference TRBV7-2 and TRBJ2-2, is GAGVSQSPSNKVTEKGKDVELRCDPISGHTALYWYRQSLGQGLEFLIYFQGNSAPDKSGLPSDRFSAERTGGSVSTLTIQRTQQEDSAVYLCASSSGLYTGELFFGEGSRLTVL.

The chain joins TRBV29-1 to TRBJ2-1. CDR3 length: 14 amino acids. Looked up from germline, CDR1 is SQVTM and CDR2 is ANQGSEA. The chain's CDR3 is CSVIYLLLHNEQFF.

V usage is TRBV14 and J usage is TRBJ2-1. The CDR3 has 14 residues. Per the germline V gene, CDR1 is SGHDN and CDR2 is FVKESK. CDR3 protein: CASSQDHGYNEQFF.

The V and J genes are TRBV3-1 and TRBJ2-1; TCRdb's D call of TRBD2 is untestable without DNA. CDR3 length: 15 amino acids. The germline gives CDR1 LGHDT, CDR2 YNNKEL (reference sequence). This chain's CDR3 is CASSQGALAYNEQFF.

V usage is TRBV20-1 and J usage is TRBJ2-3; as DNA is missing, the TRBD2 call by TCRdb cannot be tested. The CDR3 runs 15 residues. Germline V CDR1 and CDR2: DFQATT, SNEGSKA (reference sequence). The CDR3: CSAGGGRASTDTQYF.

J is TRBJ2-7 and V is TRBV7-9; TCRdb's D call of TRBD2 is untestable without DNA. The CDR3 spans 13 residues. The germline V gene has CDR1 SEHNR and CDR2 FQNEAQ (reference sequence). The CDR3 protein is CASSQARGDEQYF.